The 16 T cell receptor beta chains listed next were all sequenced from one sample in a study of blood T cells in healthy people across ages. Alongside a J-beta primer mix, a sample-barcoded 5' primer served in a second PCR lasting about 7 to 11 cycles. TCRdb independently ran MiXCR on the 5' RACE reads; one entry per CDR3 protein. There are approximately 830,000 distinct CDR3 sequences in the sample; approximately 67% occur only once, and 25% to 35% lies in the top ten. Sequenced sample: blood. The receptors here all came from a man aged 30-40 years in good health.

In its sample, this clonotype was seen a few times. V usage is TRBV4-3 and J usage is TRBJ2-2, with D possibly TRBD2 on 6 matching bases. The CDR3 is made up of 15 amino acids. With 0 bases removed from V and 6 bases from J, the gap between germline ends came to 11 bases. CDR1 is LGHNA and CDR2 is YSLEER in the germline V gene. CDR3 nucleotides: TGCGCCAGCAGCCAAGAAGCACTAGCACCCGGGGAGCTGTTTTTT. Amino acid sequence: CASSQEALAPGELFF.

The genes are TRBV4-3 and TRBJ2-1, with no clear D. Per the germline V gene, CDR1 is LGHNA and CDR2 is YSLEER. V was shortened by 1 base and J by 6 bases, with 7 bases between the two germline ends. The CDR3 runs 13 residues. The CDR3 coding sequence is TGCGCCAGCAGCCAAGTCAACGGCAATGAGCAGTTCTTC. This encodes CASSQVNGNEQFF.

The chain uses TRBV2 and TRBJ2-1; no definite D call. The CDR3 is 10 residues long. V was clipped by 8 bases and J by 10 bases, with 9 bases between them. CDR1 and CDR2 (germline): SNHLY, FYNNEI. CDR3 protein: CASQPGEQFF. The CDR3 bases are TGTGCCAGCCAGCCCGGGGAGCAGTTCTTC.

The table lists this clonotype with a few counts. The rearrangement uses TRBV5-1 and TRBJ2-1; no clear D gene. Deletions cut 5 bases from V and 9 bases from J, with 15 bases between. Germline V gene data show CDR1 as SGHRS and CDR2 as YFSETQ. The CDR3 has 13 residues. CDR3 region: CASRTVPDTEQFF. The CDR3 DNA reads TGCGCCAGCAGAACTGTTCCGGATACTGAGCAGTTCTTC.

V is TRBV5-1 and J is TRBJ2-2, with TRBD2 as a possible D gene (6 bases). CDR1 is SGHRS and CDR2 is YFSETQ in the germline V gene. The V gene lost 4 bases and the J gene lost 5 bases, with 12 bases spanning the gap. The CDR3 is 14 amino acids. The CDR3 bases are TGCGCCAGCAGCCGGGGGAGCGGGACCGGGGAGCTGTTTTTT. Amino acid sequence: CASSRGSGTGELFF.

The chain combines TRBV4-3 with TRBJ1-1, with 8 bases matching TRBD1. V dropped 4 bases and J dropped 6; count of bases not matched to a gene: 10. CDR1 and CDR2 from the germline V gene are LGHNA and YSLEER. The CDR3 has 15 residues. In DNA, the CDR3 is TGCGCCAGCAGCCGAGCGGACAGGGATGAGTCTGAAGCTTTCTTT. Its protein is CASSRADRDESEAFF.

The chain couples TRBV2 to TRBJ1-6; no reliable D call. CDR1 and CDR2 (germline): SNHLY, FYNNEI. Trimming stripped 3 bases from V and 11 bases from J, with 17 bases between. The CDR3 contains 15 residues. CDR3 region: CASSDAASVQPPLHF. For the CDR3, the DNA is TGTGCCAGCAGTGATGCCGCTAGCGTCCAGCCACCCCTCCACTTT.

The rearrangement joins TRBV9 to TRBJ2-3; 10 bases are shared with TRBD2. The CDR3 runs 15 residues. V shed 1 base and J 6 bases; nucleotides not matched to a gene: 5. Germline-derived CDR1 and CDR2 are SGDLS and YYNGEE. The DNA of the CDR3 is TGTGCCAGCAGCGTAACAAGCGGGGGGGCGGATACGCAGTATTTT. Translating it yields CASSVTSGGADTQYF. Variable domain in full (rest from reference TRBV9 and TRBJ2-3): DSGVTQTPKHLITATGQRVTLRCSPRSGDLSVYWYQQSLDQGLQFLIQYYNGEERAKGNILERFSAQQFPDLHSELNLSSLELGDSALYFCASSVTSGGADTQYFGPGTRLTVL.

J is TRBJ1-6 and V is TRBV3-1, with a weak D call TRBD1 (5 bases). Germline V gene data show CDR1 as LGHDT and CDR2 as YNNKEL (reference sequence). CDR3 length: 15 amino acids. V was shortened by 6 bases and J by 10 bases, with 19 bases between the two germline ends. CDR3 sequence: CASSPAKGMDSPLHF. The CDR3 nucleotides read TGTGCCAGCAGTCCCGCCAAGGGGATGGACTCACCCCTCCACTTT.

V gene TRBV2 combines with J gene TRBJ2-1; D gene unclear. Trimming removed 0 bases from V and 0 bases from J, with 12 bases in between. The CDR3 consists of 17 residues. The germline CDR1 and CDR2 sequences are SNHLY and FYNNEI. The CDR3 loop reads CASSEAPRQSSYNEQFF. For the CDR3, the DNA is TGTGCCAGCAGTGAAGCCCCCCGCCAGAGCTCCTACAATGAGCAGTTCTTC. The full variable domain, rest sourced from reference TRBV2 and TRBJ2-1, is EPEVTQTPSHQVTQMGQEVILRCVPISNHLYFYWYRQILGQKVEFLVSFYNNEISEKSEIFDDQFSVERPDGSNFTLKIRSTKLEDSAMYFCASSEAPRQSSYNEQFFGPGTRLTVL.

The rearrangement joins TRBV5-1 to TRBJ2-5; D is ambiguous. The J call may not be correct, given that the DNA end is closer to TRBJ2-7. CDR3 length: 16 amino acids. The germline CDR1 and CDR2 sequences are SGHRS and YFSETQ. This CDR3 is CASSLDPDHRHYEQYF. The CDR3 DNA is TGCGCCAGCAGCTTGGATCCAGACCACCGCCATTACGAGCAGTACTTC.

On this clonotype: A read error may account for a junction end that differs from germline. J is TRBJ2-3 and V is TRBV14; unclear D gene. Germline CDR1 SGHDN, CDR2 FVKESK. This CDR3 contains 12 residues. DNA for the CDR3: TGCGCCAGCAGCCCGTTTTCGAATACGCAGTATTTT. Translation gives CASSPFSNTQYF.

The chain uses TRBV12-3 or TRBV12-4 and TRBJ2-3; 9 nucleotides match TRBD1. V was clipped by 6 bases and J by 6 bases; unmatched bases: 7. The CDR3 runs 14 residues. The DNA for the CDR3 is TGTGCCAGCAGCCGGGACAGGGAGGTTGATACGCAGTATTTT. Translating it yields CASSRDREVDTQYF.

This chain joins TRBV29-1 and TRBJ2-4; the match to TRBD2 covers 8 bases. The CDR3 contains 13 residues. J gave up 5 bases and V 5 bases, and 5 bases lay outside the gene matches. The germline gives CDR1 SQVTM, CDR2 ANQGSEA. CDR3 nucleotides: TGCAGCGTTCCGGGGGGGGCGGAAAACATTCAGTACTTC. It encodes CSVPGGAENIQYF.

Comment on this clonotype: One end of the junction fails to match germline, which may point to a read error. This chain connects TRBV6-5 to TRBJ2-1; 10 nucleotides line up with TRBD1. The V gene's germline CDR1 is MNHEY and CDR2 SVGAGI. This CDR3 contains 15 residues. Here the CDR3 reads CASSYGQGDYNEQFF. The CDR3 bases are TGTGCCAGCAGTTACGGACAGGGGGACTACAACGAGCAGTTCTTC.

CDR3 DNA sequence: TGTGCCAGCAGTCGTGGACGGAATGGCTACACCTTC. Its protein is CASSRGRNGYTF. The chain has TRBV6-5 and TRBJ1-2; D gene ambiguous. Trimming removed 5 bases from V and 6 bases from J, with 10 bases in between. CDR1 and CDR2 (germline): MNHEY, SVGAGI. This CDR3 has 12 amino acids.